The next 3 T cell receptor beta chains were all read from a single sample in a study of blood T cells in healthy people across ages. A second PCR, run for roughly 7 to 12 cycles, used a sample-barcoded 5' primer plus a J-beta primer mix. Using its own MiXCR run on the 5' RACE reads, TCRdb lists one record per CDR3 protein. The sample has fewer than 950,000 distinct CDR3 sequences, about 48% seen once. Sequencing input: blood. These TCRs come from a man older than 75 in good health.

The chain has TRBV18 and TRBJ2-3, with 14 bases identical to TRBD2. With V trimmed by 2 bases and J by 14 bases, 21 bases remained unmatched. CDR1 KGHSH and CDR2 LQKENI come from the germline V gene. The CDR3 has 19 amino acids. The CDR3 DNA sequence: TGTGCCAGCTCACCAGACAACCGAGGGACTAGCGGGAGAGGCAGATACGCGTATTTT. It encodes CASSPDNRGTSGRGRYAYF.

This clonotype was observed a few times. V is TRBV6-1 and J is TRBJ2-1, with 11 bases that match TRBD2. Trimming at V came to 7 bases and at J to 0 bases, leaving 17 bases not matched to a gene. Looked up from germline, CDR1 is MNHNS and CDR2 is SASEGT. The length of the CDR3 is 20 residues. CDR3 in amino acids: CASNNFPSSGRPSSYNEQFF. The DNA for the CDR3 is TGTGCCAGCAACAACTTCCCTTCTAGCGGGAGGCCCAGCTCCTACAATGAGCAGTTCTTC.

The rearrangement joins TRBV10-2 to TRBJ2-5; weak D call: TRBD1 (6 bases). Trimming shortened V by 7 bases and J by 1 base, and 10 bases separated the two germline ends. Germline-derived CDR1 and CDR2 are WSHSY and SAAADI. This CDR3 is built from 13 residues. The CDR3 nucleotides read TGCGCCAGCAAAGGACAGCTCCAAGAGACCCAGTACTTC. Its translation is CASKGQLQETQYF.